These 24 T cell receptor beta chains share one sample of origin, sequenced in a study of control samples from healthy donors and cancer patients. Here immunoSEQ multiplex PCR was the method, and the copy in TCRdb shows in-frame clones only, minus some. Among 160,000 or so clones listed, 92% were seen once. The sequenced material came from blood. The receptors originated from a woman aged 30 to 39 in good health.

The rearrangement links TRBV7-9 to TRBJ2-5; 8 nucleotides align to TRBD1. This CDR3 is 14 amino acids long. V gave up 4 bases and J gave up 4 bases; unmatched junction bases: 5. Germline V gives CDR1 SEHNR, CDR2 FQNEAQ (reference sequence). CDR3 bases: TGTGCCAGCAGCTCGACAGGGGCGGTAGAGACCCAGTACTTC. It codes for CASSSTGAVETQYF.

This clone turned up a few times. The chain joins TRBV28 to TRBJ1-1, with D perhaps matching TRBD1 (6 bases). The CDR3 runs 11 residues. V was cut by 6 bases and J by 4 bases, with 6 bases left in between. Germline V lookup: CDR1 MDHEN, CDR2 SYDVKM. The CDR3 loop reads CASRGATEAFF. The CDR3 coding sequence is TGTGCCAGCAGGGGGGCCACTGAAGCTTTCTTT.

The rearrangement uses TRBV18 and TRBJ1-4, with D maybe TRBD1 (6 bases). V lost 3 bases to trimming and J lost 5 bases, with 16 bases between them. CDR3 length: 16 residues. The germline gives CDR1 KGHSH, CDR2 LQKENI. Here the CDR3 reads CASSPLPDGGNEKLFF. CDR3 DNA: TGTGCCAGCTCACCCCTTCCGGACGGGGGCAATGAAAAACTGTTTTTT.

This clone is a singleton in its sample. This CDR3 reads CASSFHPGPLHF. In nucleotides, the CDR3 is TGTGCCAGCAGCTTCCATCCGGGGCCCCTCCACTTT. The rearrangement uses TRBV7-6 and TRBJ1-6; D gene unclear. From germline, CDR1 is SGHVS and CDR2 FNYEAQ. V lost 3 bases and J lost 13, with 10 bases in between. CDR3 length: 12 residues.

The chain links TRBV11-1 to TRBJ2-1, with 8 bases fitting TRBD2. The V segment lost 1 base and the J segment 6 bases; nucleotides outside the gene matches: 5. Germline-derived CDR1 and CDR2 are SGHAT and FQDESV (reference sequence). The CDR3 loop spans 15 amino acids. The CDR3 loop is CASSLEAGDGNEQFF. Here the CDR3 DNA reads TGTGCCAGCAGCTTAGAAGCGGGAGATGGCAATGAGCAGTTCTTC.

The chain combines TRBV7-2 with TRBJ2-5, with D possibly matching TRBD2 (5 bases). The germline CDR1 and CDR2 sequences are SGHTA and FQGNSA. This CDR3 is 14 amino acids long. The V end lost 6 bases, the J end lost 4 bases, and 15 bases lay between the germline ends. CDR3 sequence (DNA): TGTGCCAGCAGACCTCTGGACTCCGGAGAGACCCAGTACTTC. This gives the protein CASRPLDSGETQYF.

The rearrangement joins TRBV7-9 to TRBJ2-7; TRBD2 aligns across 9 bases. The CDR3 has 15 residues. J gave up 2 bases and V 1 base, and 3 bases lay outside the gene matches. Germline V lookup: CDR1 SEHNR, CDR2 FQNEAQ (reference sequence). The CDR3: CASSLELAGTYEQYF. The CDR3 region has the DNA TGTGCCAGCAGCTTAGAGCTAGCGGGGACCTACGAGCAGTACTTC.

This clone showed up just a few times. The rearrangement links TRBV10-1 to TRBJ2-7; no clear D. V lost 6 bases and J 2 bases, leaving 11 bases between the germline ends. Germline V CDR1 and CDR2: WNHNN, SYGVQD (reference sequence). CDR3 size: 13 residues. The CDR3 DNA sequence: TGCGCCAGCAGCCATACAAAGCCCTACGAGCAGTACTTC. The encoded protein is CASSHTKPYEQYF.

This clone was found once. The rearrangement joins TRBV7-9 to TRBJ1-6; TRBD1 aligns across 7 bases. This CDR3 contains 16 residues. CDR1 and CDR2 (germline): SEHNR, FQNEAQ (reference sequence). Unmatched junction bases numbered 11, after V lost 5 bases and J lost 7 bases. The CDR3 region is CASSDPRQGLNSPLHF. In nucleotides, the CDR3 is TGTGCCAGCAGCGACCCGAGACAGGGACTAAATTCACCCCTCCACTTT.

CDR3 in amino acids: CASSEWGTGVSPQHF. The CDR3 DNA reads as TGTGCCAGCAGTGAGTGGGGGACAGGGGTATCGCCCCAGCATTTT. This chain connects TRBV2 to TRBJ1-5, with 10 bases matching TRBD1. V lost 3 bases to trimming and J lost 9 bases; unmatched junction nucleotides: 8. CDR3 length equals 15 residues. Germline CDR1 and CDR2: SNHLY and FYNNEI.

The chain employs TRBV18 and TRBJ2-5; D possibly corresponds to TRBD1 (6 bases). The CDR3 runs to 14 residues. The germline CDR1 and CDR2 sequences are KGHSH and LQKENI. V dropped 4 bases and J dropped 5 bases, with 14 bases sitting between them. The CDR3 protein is CASSRLQGVETQYF. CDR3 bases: TGTGCCAGCTCACGATTACAGGGTGTGGAGACCCAGTACTTC. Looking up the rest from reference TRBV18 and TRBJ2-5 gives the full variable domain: NAGVMQNPRHLVRRRGQEARLRCSPMKGHSHVYWYRQLPEEGLKFMVYLQKENIIDESGMPKERFSAEFPKEGPSILRIQQVVRGDSAAYFCASSRLQGVETQYFGPGTRLLVL.

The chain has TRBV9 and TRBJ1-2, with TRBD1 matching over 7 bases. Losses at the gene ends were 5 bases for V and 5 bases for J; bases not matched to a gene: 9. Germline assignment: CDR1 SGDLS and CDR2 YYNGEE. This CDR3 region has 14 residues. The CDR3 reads CASRAPTGVYGYTF. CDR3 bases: TGTGCCAGCAGGGCCCCTACAGGGGTTTATGGCTACACCTTC.

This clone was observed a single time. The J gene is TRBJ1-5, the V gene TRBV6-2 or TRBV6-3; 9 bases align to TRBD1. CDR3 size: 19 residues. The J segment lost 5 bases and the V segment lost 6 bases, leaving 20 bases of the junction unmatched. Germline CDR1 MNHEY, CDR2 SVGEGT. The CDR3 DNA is TGTGCCAGCAGCCCGTTGACAGGGGGTAGCCTTGGAAGGGATCAGCCCCAGCATTTT. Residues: CASSPLTGGSLGRDQPQHF.

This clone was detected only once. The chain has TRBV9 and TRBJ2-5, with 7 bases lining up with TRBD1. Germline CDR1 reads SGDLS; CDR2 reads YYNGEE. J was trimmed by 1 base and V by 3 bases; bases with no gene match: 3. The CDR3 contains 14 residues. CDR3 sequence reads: CASSAGQFQETQYF. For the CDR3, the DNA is TGTGCCAGCAGCGCGGGACAGTTCCAAGAGACCCAGTACTTC.

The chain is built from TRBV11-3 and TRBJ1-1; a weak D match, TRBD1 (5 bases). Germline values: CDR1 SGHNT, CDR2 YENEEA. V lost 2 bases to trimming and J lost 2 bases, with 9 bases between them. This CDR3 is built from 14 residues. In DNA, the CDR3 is TGTGCCAGCAGCTTACTGGGGCATAACACTGAAGCTTTCTTT. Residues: CASSLLGHNTEAFF.

The CDR3 region has the DNA TGCGCCAGCAGATTCGGGACAGGGGCGACCGGGGAGCTGTTTTTT. The encoded protein is CASRFGTGATGELFF. The chain employs TRBV5-1 and TRBJ2-2, with 10 bases aligning to TRBD1. This CDR3 contains 15 residues. The germline V gene encodes CDR1 SGHRS and CDR2 YFSETQ. After removal of 5 bases from V and 5 bases from J, the junction contained 6 bases not matched to a gene.

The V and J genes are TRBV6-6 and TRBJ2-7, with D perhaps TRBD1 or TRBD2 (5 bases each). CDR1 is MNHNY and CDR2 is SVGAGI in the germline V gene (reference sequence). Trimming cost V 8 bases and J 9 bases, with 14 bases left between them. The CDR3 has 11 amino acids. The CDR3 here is CASSEGSGQYF. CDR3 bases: TGTGCCAGCTCTGAGGGGTCGGGGCAGTACTTC.

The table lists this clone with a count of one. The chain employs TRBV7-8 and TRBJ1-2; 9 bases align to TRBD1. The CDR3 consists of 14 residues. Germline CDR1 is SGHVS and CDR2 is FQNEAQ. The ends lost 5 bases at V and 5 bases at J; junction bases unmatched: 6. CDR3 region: CASSNLGQGYGYTF. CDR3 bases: TGTGCCAGCAGCAACCTAGGACAGGGGTATGGCTACACCTTC.

The CDR3 region is CASSQGTANYGYTF. CDR3 sequence (DNA): TGTGCCAGCAGCCAAGGGACAGCTAACTATGGCTACACCTTC. The rearrangement uses TRBV6-5 and TRBJ1-2, with TRBD1 matching over 7 bases. V trimming: 6 bases; J trimming: 0 bases; junction bases outside the gene matches: 4. The CDR3 is made up of 14 amino acids. Germline CDR1 MNHEY, CDR2 SVGAGI.

The CDR3 DNA reads as TGTGCCAGCAGCTACAGGACAGGGGGAAACTATGGCTACACCTTC. Translating it yields CASSYRTGGNYGYTF. V and J are TRBV7-2 and TRBJ1-2, with 10 bases aligning to TRBD1. V lost 4 bases and J lost 2; bases outside the gene matches: 4. This CDR3 comprises 15 residues. Germline CDR1 reads SGHTA; CDR2 reads FQGNSA.

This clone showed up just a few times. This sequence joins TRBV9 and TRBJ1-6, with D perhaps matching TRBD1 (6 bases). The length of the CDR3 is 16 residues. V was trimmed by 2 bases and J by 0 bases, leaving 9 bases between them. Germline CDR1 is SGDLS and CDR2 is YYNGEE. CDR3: CASSVGGASYNSPLHF. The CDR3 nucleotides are TGTGCCAGCAGCGTTGGGGGGGCCTCCTATAATTCACCCCTCCACTTT.

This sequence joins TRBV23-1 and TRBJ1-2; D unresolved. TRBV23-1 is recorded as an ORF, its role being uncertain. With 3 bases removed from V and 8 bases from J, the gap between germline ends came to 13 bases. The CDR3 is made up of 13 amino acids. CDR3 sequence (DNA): TGCGCCAGCAGTCACCGGCGGGGATGGGGCTACACCTTC. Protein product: CASSHRRGWGYTF.

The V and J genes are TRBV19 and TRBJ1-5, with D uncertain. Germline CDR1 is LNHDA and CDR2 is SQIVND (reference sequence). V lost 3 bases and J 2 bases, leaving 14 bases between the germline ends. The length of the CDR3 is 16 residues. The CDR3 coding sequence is TGTGCCAGTAGTATTAGCGGCGGAGGTGGCAATCAGCCCCAGCATTTT. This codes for CASSISGGGGNQPQHF.

DNA of the CDR3: TGCGCCAGCAGCCAAGTTGGCGACGGCTACACCTTC. Protein: CASSQVGDGYTF. This chain joins TRBV4-1 and TRBJ1-2; no clear D. V was shortened by 1 base and J by 8 bases, with 8 bases between the two germline ends. Germline V gives CDR1 MGHRA, CDR2 YSYEKL. CDR3 length equals 12 residues.